The rows below give T cell receptor beta chains drawn from one sample of a study of CD8 T cells in Susac syndrome. TCRdb ran MiXCR on the immunoSEQ multiplex PCR reads and lists one entry per CDR3 protein. The repertoire includes roughly 300,000 distinct CDR3 sequences, around 83% of them detected once, and about 0.11% sits in the top ten. Sequenced sample: CD8+ T cells from PBMCs. All receptors come from a human donor with multiple sclerosis. Each CDR3 is given with its conserved first and last residue. The D gene is left open where the match is weak. Rows may omit the clone size; those that give it use once, few, many or a size class.

d_call	v_call	cdr3_length	j_call	clone_size	cdr3_aa	cdr3_nt
NA	TRBV4-2	16	TRBJ1-5	NA	CASSASGTADNQPQHF	TGTGCCAGCAGCGCCTCCGGGACTGCCGACAATCAGCCCCAGCATTTT
NA	TRBV20-1	13	TRBJ2-1	NA	CSARDLQYNEQFF	TGCAGTGCTAGAGATCTGCAGTACAATGAGCAGTTCTTC
TRBD2	TRBV7-9	15	TRBJ2-3	NA	CASSGTSGRPDTQYF	TGTGCCAGCAGCGGGACTAGCGGGAGGCCAGATACGCAGTATTTT
TRBD1	TRBV7-9	16	TRBJ2-5	NA	CASSSGTGASRETQYF	TGTGCCAGCAGCTCCGGGACAGGAGCCTCCCGTGAGACCCAGTACTTC
NA	TRBV7-9	15	TRBJ2-3	NA	CASSLASGGTDTQYF	TGTGCCAGCAGCTTAGCTTCAGGGGGCACAGATACGCAGTATTTT
NA	TRBV20-1	20	TRBJ1-3	NA	CSARDEMGIWGSSSGNTIYF	TGCAGTGCTAGAGATGAGATGGGTATATGGGGGTCGAGCTCTGGAAACACCATATATTTT
TRBD1	TRBV27	14	TRBJ1-1	few	CASSFYRGSSEAFF	TGTGCCAGCAGTTTCTACAGGGGATCCTCTGAAGCTTTCTTT
NA	TRBV19	16	TRBJ1-5	NA	CASSIDLEAVNQPQHF	TGTGCCAGTAGTATAGATCTCGAGGCAGTAAATCAGCCCCAGCATTTT
NA	TRBV5-4	13	TRBJ2-6	NA	CASSAGGANVLTF	TGTGCCAGCAGCGCCGGGGGGGCCAACGTCCTGACTTTC
NA	TRBV12-3/TRBV12-4	18	TRBJ2-1	NA	CASSSPTTTSWSIHEQFF	TGTGCCAGCAGTTCTCCTACAACCACTAGCTGGAGTATCCATGAGCAGTTCTTC
NA	TRBV12-3/TRBV12-4	12	TRBJ2-7	NA	CASSFFPYEQYF	TGTGCCAGCAGTTTTTTCCCATACGAGCAGTACTTC
NA	TRBV27	13	TRBJ2-7	NA	CASSFYRASEQYF	TGTGCCAGCAGTTTTTACAGGGCTTCCGAGCAGTACTTC
NA	TRBV10-3	15	TRBJ1-1	NA	CAISPYRDLNTEAFF	TGTGCCATCAGCCCTTACAGGGACTTGAACACTGAAGCTTTCTTT
TRBD1	TRBV20-1	14	TRBJ2-7	few	CSASRTGDSYEQYF	TGCAGTGCTAGCCGGACAGGTGACTCCTACGAGCAGTACTTC
NA	TRBV12-3/TRBV12-4	13	TRBJ2-5	NA	CASSLVRAETQYF	TGTGCCAGCAGTTTAGTCCGGGCAGAGACCCAGTACTTC
NA	TRBV12-5	16	TRBJ2-5	NA	CASGLRDGRFQETQYF	TGTGCTAGTGGTCTCCGGGACGGACGGTTCCAAGAGACCCAGTACTTC
TRBD1	TRBV9	14	TRBJ1-2	NA	CATSKDRGPNGYTF	TGTGCCACCTCCAAGGACAGGGGGCCGAATGGCTACACCTTC
NA	TRBV28	11	TRBJ2-1	few	CASSPADEQFF	TGTGCCAGCAGTCCGGCGGATGAGCAGTTCTTC
NA	TRBV19	17	TRBJ2-1	NA	CASSNPSQGGSYNEQFF	TGTGCCAGTAGTAACCCTTCGCAGGGGGGCTCCTACAATGAGCAGTTCTTC
NA	TRBV5-1	17	TRBJ2-7	NA	CASSYELSRGPLWEQYF	TGCGCCAGCAGCTACGAGCTATCTAGAGGACCCCTTTGGGAGCAGTACTTC
NA	TRBV27	14	TRBJ1-1	NA	CASSLVRTNTEAFF	TGTGCCAGCAGTTTAGTCAGGACCAACACTGAAGCTTTCTTT
NA	TRBV27	15	TRBJ1-6	NA	CASSLVPRYNSPLHF	TGTGCCAGCAGTTTAGTCCCCCGCTATAATTCACCCCTCCACTTT
TRBD2	TRBV30	11	TRBJ2-7	NA	CAWTGGNEQYF	TGTGCCTGGACGGGGGGTAATGAGCAGTACTTC
NA	TRBV9	13	TRBJ1-5	few	CASSAGTNQPQHF	TGTGCCAGCAGCGCAGGGACCAATCAGCCCCAGCATTTT
NA	TRBV7-9	16	TRBJ1-2	NA	CASSLGRTEPHYGYTF	TGTGCCAGCAGCTTAGGACGGACGGAACCCCACTATGGCTACACCTTC
NA	TRBV27	12	TRBJ2-3	NA	CASSPRQDTQYF	TGTGCCAGCAGTCCCCGACAAGATACGCAGTATTTT
TRBD1	TRBV15	14	TRBJ1-2	once	CATNQGQGDYGYTF	TGTGCCACCAACCAGGGACAGGGAGATTATGGCTACACCTTC
NA	TRBV27	16	TRBJ1-2	NA	CASSLAPGAANYGYTF	TGTGCCAGCAGTCTCGCCCCTGGAGCAGCTAACTATGGCTACACCTTC
TRBD1	TRBV28	17	TRBJ1-1	NA	CASSPRDRSTRNTEAFF	TGTGCCAGCAGTCCCCGGGACAGGAGCACACGGAACACTGAAGCTTTCTTT
NA	TRBV27	15	TRBJ1-3	NA	CASSLSGRLGNTIYF	TGTGCCAGCAGTTTATCGGGCAGACTTGGAAACACCATATATTTT
NA	TRBV13	13	TRBJ2-7	NA	CASSPAGLYEQYF	TGTGCCAGCAGCCCGGCTGGCCTCTACGAGCAGTACTTC
NA	TRBV11-2	16	TRBJ2-7	NA	CASSLSSLHRNYEQYF	TGTGCCAGCAGCTTAAGTTCTCTCCACAGGAACTACGAGCAGTACTTC
NA	TRBV13	13	TRBJ2-7	NA	CASSLGSLYEQYF	TGTGCCAGCAGCTTAGGCTCTCTCTACGAGCAGTACTTC
NA	TRBV3-1	14	TRBJ2-1	NA	CASSPPGARNEQFF	TGTGCCAGCAGCCCGCCGGGGGCCCGCAATGAGCAGTTCTTC
NA	TRBV6-6	12	TRBJ2-1	few	CASSSTLIEQFF	TGTGCCAGCAGTTCCACCCTGATCGAGCAGTTCTTC
TRBD1	TRBV5-6	16	TRBJ2-7	few	CASSPPNTGDYYEQYF	TGTGCCAGCAGCCCTCCCAACACAGGGGATTACTACGAGCAGTACTTC
TRBD2	TRBV7-9	15	TRBJ2-3	NA	CASRRTSGGRDTQYF	TGTGCCAGCAGGCGGACTAGCGGAGGAAGAGATACGCAGTATTTT
NA	TRBV5-1	16	TRBJ1-1	NA	CASSLEAGRMNTEAFF	TGCGCCAGCAGCTTGGAGGCCGGGAGGATGAACACTGAAGCTTTCTTT
NA	TRBV4-1	16	TRBJ2-7	NA	CASSQESAVSVYEQYF	TGCGCCAGCAGCCAAGAATCGGCAGTCTCGGTTTACGAGCAGTACTTC
NA	TRBV5-6	14	TRBJ2-7	NA	CASSLGQTIYEQYF	TGTGCCAGCAGCTTGGGTCAGACTATTTACGAGCAGTACTTC